The next 20 T cell receptor beta chains were all read from a single sample in a study of response to subunit inactivated influenza vaccine. TCRdb independently ran MiXCR on the RT-PCR reads; one entry per CDR3 protein. The sample has 280,000 or so distinct CDR3 sequences, just over 20% seen once. The source material was PBMCs from blood, sampled approximately 22 months after vaccination. The source of these receptors is a man between 45 and 75 years old who received an inactivated influenza vaccine.

J is TRBJ1-4 and V is TRBV7-9, with D perhaps TRBD1 (5 bases). The ends were cut back, 2 bases at V and 0 bases at J, with 13 bases in the middle. CDR3 length equals 17 residues. Germline V gene sequence: CDR1 SEHNR, CDR2 FQNEAQ (reference sequence). The CDR3 sequence: CASSLWGGTATNEKLFF. CDR3 in DNA: TGTGCCAGCAGCTTATGGGGCGGTACCGCAACTAATGAAAAACTGTTTTTT.

The chain is built from TRBV7-7 and TRBJ2-3, with D perhaps matching TRBD1 or TRBD2 (5 bases each). With 5 bases removed from V and 0 bases from J, the gap between germline ends came to 9 bases. Germline lookup yields CDR1 SSHAT and CDR2 FNYEAQ (reference sequence). The CDR3 loop spans 14 amino acids. Here the CDR3 reads CASSEGLSTDTQYF. The CDR3 region has the DNA TGTGCCAGCAGCGAGGGGCTTAGCACAGATACGCAGTATTTT. The full variable domain, rest sourced from reference TRBV7-7 and TRBJ2-3, is GAGVSQSPRYKVTKRGQDVTLRCDPISSHATLYWYQQALGQGPEFLTYFNYEAQPDKSGLPSDRFSAERPEGSISTLTIQRTEQRDSAMYRCASSEGLSTDTQYFGPGTRLTVL.

For the CDR3, the DNA is TGTGCCAGCACTCAGGGACAGGTCAATGAGCAGTTCTTC. Amino acid sequence: CASTQGQVNEQFF. V usage is TRBV7-9 and J usage is TRBJ2-1; TRBD1 matches at 8 bases. Germline CDR1 SEHNR, CDR2 FQNEAQ (reference sequence). V lost 7 bases to trimming and J lost 6 bases; unmatched junction nucleotides: 5. This CDR3 comprises 13 residues. Drawing the rest from reference TRBV7-9 and TRBJ2-1, the complete variable domain is DTGVSQNPRHKITKRGQNVTFRCDPISEHNRLYWYRQTLGQGPEFLTYFQNEAQLEKSRLLSDRFSAERPKGSFSTLEIQRTEQGDSAMYLCASTQGQVNEQFFGPGTRLTVL.

The rearrangement links TRBV6-2 or TRBV6-3 to TRBJ1-5; D perhaps matches TRBD1 (5 bases). V was trimmed by 0 bases and J by 0 bases, leaving 9 bases between them. The CDR3 contains 16 residues. Germline V gene data show CDR1 as MNHEY and CDR2 as SVGEGT. CDR3 nucleotide sequence: TGTGCCAGCAGTTACTCGCAGGGTAGTAGCAATCAGCCCCAGCATTTT. As protein: CASSYSQGSSNQPQHF.

This clonotype was counted between two and nine times. The CDR3 sequence: CATSRSPTNEKLFF. DNA for the CDR3: TGTGCCACCAGCCGTAGTCCTACTAATGAAAAACTGTTTTTT. The chain uses TRBV15 and TRBJ1-4; D remains unclear. The CDR3 is 14 amino acids. Germline CDR1 and CDR2: LNHNV and YYDKDF (reference sequence). V was shortened by 5 bases and J by 2 bases, with 9 bases between the two germline ends.

The chain links TRBV20-1 to TRBJ1-5; 8 nucleotides agree with TRBD1. The CDR3 extends over 15 amino acids. J was trimmed by 1 base and V by 4 bases; bases with no gene match: 6. Germline CDR1 DFQATT, CDR2 SNEGSKA (reference sequence). CDR3 in amino acids: CSAKPTGASNQPQHF. The CDR3 DNA reads TGCAGTGCTAAACCGACAGGGGCCAGCAATCAGCCCCAGCATTTT.

Concerning this clonotype: An end of the junction does not agree with germline; a read error may underlie this. V is TRBV6-1 and J is TRBJ1-3; 8 bases align to TRBD1. The CDR3 is 16 residues long. Germline lookup yields CDR1 MNHNS and CDR2 SASEGT. The CDR3 loop is CASREAGQVGGNTIYF. For the CDR3, the DNA is TGTGCCAGCAGGGAAGCGGGACAGGTCGGAGGAAACACCATATATTTT.

This clonotype has just a few counts. The V gene is TRBV10-3, the J gene TRBJ2-7; possible D gene TRBD1, 6 bases. This CDR3 has 14 residues. The V end was cut by 2 bases, the J end by 6 bases, with 14 bases between. Germline CDR1 reads ENHRY; CDR2 reads SYGVKD. The CDR3 region is CAISEGRGRSEQYF. As DNA, the CDR3 is TGTGCCATCAGTGAGGGCAGGGGCCGCAGCGAGCAGTACTTC.

V and J are TRBV18 and TRBJ2-1; TRBD2 matches at 7 bases. In germline, CDR1 is KGHSH, CDR2 LQKENI. The CDR3 is made up of 13 amino acids. J lost 9 bases, V lost 5 bases, and 7 bases had no gene match. Here the CDR3 reads CASSMPGLPEQFF. In DNA, the CDR3 is TGTGCCAGCTCAATGCCGGGACTACCTGAGCAGTTCTTC.

The chain uses TRBV10-3 and TRBJ2-6, with D perhaps matching TRBD1 (6 bases). CDR1 is ENHRY and CDR2 is SYGVKD in the germline V gene. With 2 bases removed from V and 10 bases from J, the gap between germline ends came to 12 bases. This CDR3 contains 14 residues. The CDR3 region is CAISETGQLNVLTF. DNA of the CDR3: TGTGCCATCAGTGAGACCGGACAGCTTAACGTCCTGACTTTC.

This chain joins TRBV11-3 and TRBJ2-7; the D is unclear. Germline CDR1 and CDR2: SGHNT and YENEEA. Trimming took off 0 bases at V and 2 bases at J, with 14 bases between the two ends. This CDR3 is built from 16 residues. The CDR3: CASSLDLSEQTYEQYF. The CDR3 DNA is TGTGCCAGCAGCTTAGATCTTTCAGAACAAACCTACGAGCAGTACTTC.

This clonotype was observed many times. This sequence joins TRBV5-5 and TRBJ2-1, with D perhaps matching TRBD2 (5 bases). The CDR3 length is 11 residues. The V gene lost 4 bases and the J gene lost 11 bases, with 10 bases spanning the gap. Germline values: CDR1 SGHKS, CDR2 YYEKEE (reference sequence). The CDR3 nucleotides read TGTGCCAGCAGCCTCGGACTCAAGCAGTTCTTC. Protein product: CASSLGLKQFF. Full variable domain (rest looked up from reference TRBV5-5 and TRBJ2-1): DAGVTQSPTHLIKTRGQQVTLRCSPISGHKSVSWYQQVLGQGPQFIFQYYEKEERGRGNFPDRFSARQFPNYSSELNVNALLLGDSALYLCASSLGLKQFFGPGTRLTVL.

This chain joins TRBV20-1 and TRBJ2-3; maybe TRBD2 (6 bases). The germline CDR1 and CDR2 sequences are DFQATT and SNEGSKA (reference sequence). V was pared by 4 bases and J by 0 bases, with 14 bases between. This CDR3 spans 15 amino acids. CDR3 sequence reads: CSAKPGSGSTDTQYF. CDR3 nucleotide sequence: TGCAGTGCTAAACCGGGTAGCGGAAGCACAGATACGCAGTATTTT.

The chain has TRBV6-5 and TRBJ1-1, with TRBD1 as a possible D gene (6 bases). Trimming shortened V by 4 bases and J by 0 bases, and 15 bases separated the two germline ends. The CDR3 is 16 amino acids. The germline gives CDR1 MNHEY, CDR2 SVGAGI. CDR3 sequence (DNA): TGTGCCAGCAGTTTCGCCCCGGGGGCCGTGAACACTGAAGCTTTCTTT. Residues: CASSFAPGAVNTEAFF.

This clonotype was seen ten or more times. CDR3 nucleotide sequence: TGTGCCAGCAGCCGGACTAGCGGAGCAGATACGCAGTATTTT. Amino acids: CASSRTSGADTQYF. The V and J genes are TRBV14 and TRBJ2-3; TRBD2 aligns across 10 bases. CDR3 length: 14 amino acids. Per the germline V gene, CDR1 is SGHDN and CDR2 is FVKESK. Unmatched junction bases numbered 2, after V lost 4 bases and J lost 4 bases.

This clonotype has only a few counts. The chain joins TRBV7-2 to TRBJ1-2; 11 positions agree with TRBD1. Germline CDR1 reads SGHTA; CDR2 reads FQGNSA. Unmatched junction bases numbered 6, after V lost 3 bases and J lost 0 bases. This CDR3 is built from 17 residues. CDR3 DNA sequence: TGTGCCAGCAGCTTCCGGACAGGGGGCAGGTCTAACTATGGCTACACCTTC. Translated, it gives CASSFRTGGRSNYGYTF.

This clonotype was seen a handful of times. CDR3 residues: CAISLQGASTEAFF. The CDR3, as DNA: TGTGCCATCAGTTTACAGGGGGCTAGCACTGAAGCTTTCTTT. The chain recombines TRBV10-3 with TRBJ1-1, with 9 bases matching TRBD1. Germline-derived CDR1 and CDR2 are ENHRY and SYGVKD. J was trimmed by 4 bases and V by 5 bases; bases with no gene match: 5. This CDR3 is built from 14 residues.

This clonotype was seen ten or more times. This chain connects TRBV29-1 to TRBJ1-5; 7 nucleotides align to TRBD1. The CDR3 is made up of 14 amino acids. Trimming removed 4 bases from V and 3 bases from J; junction bases left unmatched: 6. Germline loops: CDR1 SQVTM, CDR2 ANQGSEA. CDR3 residues: CSVVTDRTNQPQHF. The CDR3 nucleotides read TGCAGCGTTGTAACGGACAGGACCAATCAGCCCCAGCATTTT.

This clonotype was found many times. The chain links TRBV7-9 to TRBJ2-3; D is unclear. The V gene lost 5 bases and the J gene lost 1 base, with 7 bases spanning the gap. This CDR3 contains 13 residues. In germline, CDR1 is SEHNR, CDR2 FQNEAQ (reference sequence). CDR3 region: CASSQPGTDTQYF. Here the CDR3 DNA reads TGTGCCAGCAGCCAGCCCGGCACAGATACGCAGTATTTT.

The chain links TRBV19 to TRBJ2-2; D ambiguous. The V gene lost 8 bases and the J gene lost 4 bases, with 14 bases spanning the gap. This CDR3 is built from 14 residues. Germline CDR1 is LNHDA and CDR2 is SQIVND (reference sequence). CDR3 nucleotides: TGTGCCAGTCAGCCGTGGGCAGGCACCGGGGAGCTGTTTTTT. It specifies CASQPWAGTGELFF.